The clone carrying this T cell receptor (beta chain) has a handful of counts. The CDR3 spans 16 residues. Germline-derived CDR1 and CDR2 are MNHEY and SMNVEV (reference sequence). V was cut by 5 bases and J by 2 bases, with 16 bases left in between. Using its own MiXCR run on the RT-PCR reads, TCRdb lists one record per CDR3 protein. There are about 680,000 distinct CDR3 sequences in the sample; 14% occur only once, and roughly 3.6% lies in the top ten. Sequencing was done on a sample of memory CD4+ T cells from blood. The clonotype comes from a female donor in good health, serving as a healthy control. The gene calls are TRBV27 and TRBJ2-1; weak D call: TRBD1 (6 bases). The CDR3 region is CASSPGDGTPYNEQFF. The CDR3 nucleotides read TGTGCCAGCAGTCCCGGCGACGGGACACCCTACAATGAGCAGTTCTTC.